The rows below give T cell receptor beta chains drawn from one sample of a study of read filtering for tumor transcriptome and immune sequencing. TCRdb re-analysed the reads in MiXCR, keeping a single row per CDR3 protein. This table holds approximately 5,000 distinct CDR3 sequences, about a fifth found once. Sequenced material: a population of CD138-negative cells sorted from bone marrow. These receptors came from a donor at least 40 years old with multiple myeloma. CDR3s include the opening cysteine and the closing phenylalanine or tryptophan. Fields, in order: D gene, J gene, V gene, clone size, CDR3 DNA, CDR3 protein. A D gene is named only where the DNA matches it firmly. Rows may omit the clone size; those that give it use once, few, many or a size class.

d_call: NA
j_call: TRBJ2-5
v_call: TRBV5-5
clone_size: NA
cdr3_nt: TGTGCCAGCAGCTCGGAGGCGGAAGAGACCCAGTACTTC
cdr3_aa: CASSSEAEETQYF

d_call: NA
j_call: TRBJ1-1
v_call: TRBV20-1
clone_size: medium-sized
cdr3_nt: TGCAGTGCCGGACGTAAGAACACTGAAGCTTTCTTT
cdr3_aa: CSAGRKNTEAFF

d_call: TRBD2
j_call: TRBJ2-5
v_call: TRBV7-2
clone_size: NA
cdr3_nt: TGTGCCAGCAGCGGGGGACTAGCGGGGGCCGGGGGGGCCCAGTACTTC
cdr3_aa: CASSGGLAGAGGAQYF

d_call: NA
j_call: TRBJ1-5
v_call: TRBV6-1
clone_size: medium-sized
cdr3_nt: TGTGCCAGCAGGGGACTCCTAGCGGGCAATCAGCCCCAGCATTTT
cdr3_aa: CASRGLLAGNQPQHF

d_call: NA
j_call: TRBJ2-7
v_call: TRBV4-1
clone_size: medium-sized
cdr3_nt: TGCGCCAGCAGCCAAGGCGGCGACTATCAATGGACCTACGAGCAGTACTTC
cdr3_aa: CASSQGGDYQWTYEQYF

d_call: TRBD2
j_call: TRBJ2-3
v_call: TRBV12-3/TRBV12-4
clone_size: medium-sized
cdr3_nt: TGTGCCAGCACCTCCGGGAGGCGGGAGGGCCAAAATACGCAGTATTTT
cdr3_aa: CASTSGRREGQNTQYF

d_call: NA
j_call: TRBJ2-2
v_call: TRBV7-4
clone_size: medium-sized
cdr3_nt: TGTGCCAGCAGCAGTCGGGGCACCGGGGAGCTGTTTTTT
cdr3_aa: CASSSRGTGELFF

d_call: NA
j_call: TRBJ2-3
v_call: TRBV5-6
clone_size: medium-sized
cdr3_nt: TGTGCCAGCACTACACAGGGAAACTGGGCAGATACGCAGTATTTT
cdr3_aa: CASTTQGNWADTQYF

d_call: NA
j_call: TRBJ2-5
v_call: TRBV10-3
clone_size: few
cdr3_nt: TGTGCCATCAGCCCCGGTCCAGCGGGCTACCAAGAGACCCAGTACTTC
cdr3_aa: CAISPGPAGYQETQYF

d_call: TRBD1
j_call: TRBJ2-7
v_call: TRBV5-1
clone_size: NA
cdr3_nt: TGCGCCAGCCGCTTGACAGGGGTGCACGGGCAGTACTTC
cdr3_aa: CASRLTGVHGQYF

d_call: TRBD1
j_call: TRBJ2-5
v_call: TRBV30
clone_size: many
cdr3_nt: TGTGCCTGTGGGACAGCCTGGAGGGAGACCCAGTACTTC
cdr3_aa: CACGTAWRETQYF

d_call: NA
j_call: TRBJ2-3
v_call: TRBV7-9
clone_size: NA
cdr3_nt: TGTGCCAGCAGCGGATGGGACCGTACGCAGTATTTT
cdr3_aa: CASSGWDRTQYF

d_call: NA
j_call: TRBJ2-7
v_call: TRBV20-1
clone_size: few
cdr3_nt: TGCAGTGCTAGAGAAATTTCCTACGAGCAGTACTTC
cdr3_aa: CSAREISYEQYF

d_call: NA
j_call: TRBJ2-3
v_call: TRBV20-1
clone_size: NA
cdr3_nt: TGCAGTGCTACAGCTAACAATCAGCCCCAGTATTTT
cdr3_aa: CSATANNQPQYF

d_call: NA
j_call: TRBJ1-1
v_call: TRBV5-1
clone_size: many
cdr3_nt: TGCGCCAGCAGCCTCCGGGGGGGGTCTCTTTTGAACACTGAAGCTTTCTTT
cdr3_aa: CASSLRGGSLLNTEAFF

d_call: TRBD1
j_call: TRBJ2-1
v_call: TRBV28
clone_size: medium-sized
cdr3_nt: TGTGCCAGCAGGCCGACAGGGGGCGCCCACAATGAGCAGTTCTTC
cdr3_aa: CASRPTGGAHNEQFF

d_call: TRBD2
j_call: TRBJ2-1
v_call: TRBV27
clone_size: medium-sized
cdr3_nt: TGTGCCAGCAGTGCCCCCCTAGCGGGAGGTTCGGATGAGCAGTTCTTC
cdr3_aa: CASSAPLAGGSDEQFF

d_call: TRBD1
j_call: TRBJ1-3
v_call: TRBV27
clone_size: many
cdr3_nt: TGTGCCAGCTCAACAGGGGGCCGAAGCACCATATATTTT
cdr3_aa: CASSTGGRSTIYF

d_call: NA
j_call: TRBJ2-3
v_call: TRBV5-1
clone_size: medium-sized
cdr3_nt: TGCGCCAGCAGCTTCCAGCTCCGGAGCACAGATACGCAGTATTTT
cdr3_aa: CASSFQLRSTDTQYF

d_call: NA
j_call: TRBJ2-1
v_call: TRBV5-1
clone_size: medium-sized
cdr3_nt: TGCGCCAGCAGCCCTCTTGGAGGGAGGAGAGGAGGTGAGCAGTTCTTC
cdr3_aa: CASSPLGGRRGGEQFF

d_call: NA
j_call: TRBJ2-7
v_call: TRBV5-1
clone_size: medium-sized
cdr3_nt: TGCGCCAGCAGCTTTCGGAGCGACGAGCAGTACTTC
cdr3_aa: CASSFRSDEQYF

d_call: NA
j_call: TRBJ2-7
v_call: TRBV4-2
clone_size: NA
cdr3_nt: TGTGCCAGCAGCCCCCAGGCGAACGAGCAGTACTTC
cdr3_aa: CASSPQANEQYF

d_call: NA
j_call: TRBJ2-7
v_call: TRBV7-6
clone_size: medium-sized
cdr3_nt: TGTGCTAGCAGCCATGAACAGGGAACCGAGCAGTACTTC
cdr3_aa: CASSHEQGTEQYF

d_call: NA
j_call: TRBJ2-1
v_call: TRBV29-1
clone_size: medium-sized
cdr3_nt: TGCAGCGTTGAAGGGAGTTCCTACAATGAGCAGTTCTTC
cdr3_aa: CSVEGSSYNEQFF

d_call: NA
j_call: TRBJ1-6
v_call: TRBV2
clone_size: NA
cdr3_nt: TGTGCCAGCAGTGAATTAAGAGGGCAAATCTATAATTCACCCCTCCACTTT
cdr3_aa: CASSELRGQIYNSPLHF

d_call: NA
j_call: TRBJ2-7
v_call: TRBV7-9
clone_size: NA
cdr3_nt: TGTGCCAGCAGCTCATCGGGTTCCCCCGTAGAGCAGTACTTC
cdr3_aa: CASSSSGSPVEQYF

d_call: NA
j_call: TRBJ2-1
v_call: TRBV19
clone_size: many
cdr3_nt: TGTGCCAGCCGAGATACGGACTACTACGTGTCCAATGAGCAGTTCTTC
cdr3_aa: CASRDTDYYVSNEQFF

d_call: NA
j_call: TRBJ1-5
v_call: TRBV20-1
clone_size: medium-sized
cdr3_nt: TGCAGTGCTAGAGAACGGCAGGGCAATCAGCCCCAGCATTTT
cdr3_aa: CSARERQGNQPQHF

d_call: NA
j_call: TRBJ2-7
v_call: TRBV29-1
clone_size: medium-sized
cdr3_nt: TGCAGCGTCCTAGGGGTGGACTACGAGCAGTACTTC
cdr3_aa: CSVLGVDYEQYF

d_call: NA
j_call: TRBJ2-1
v_call: TRBV11-2
clone_size: many
cdr3_nt: TGTGCCAGCAGCTTAGATAACAGGGTTTATGAGCAGTTCTTC
cdr3_aa: CASSLDNRVYEQFF

d_call: TRBD1
j_call: TRBJ2-7
v_call: TRBV2
clone_size: NA
cdr3_nt: TGTGCCAGCAGGGGACAGGGGGCGCCTTCTACGGGCGAGCAGTACTTC
cdr3_aa: CASRGQGAPSTGEQYF

d_call: NA
j_call: TRBJ2-2
v_call: TRBV12-5
clone_size: medium-sized
cdr3_nt: TGTGCTAGTGGGGCACCCACCGGGGAGCTGTTTTTT
cdr3_aa: CASGAPTGELFF

d_call: NA
j_call: TRBJ1-1
v_call: TRBV28
clone_size: medium-sized
cdr3_nt: TGTGCCAGCAGACGGGACCCCACTGAAGCTTTCTTT
cdr3_aa: CASRRDPTEAFF

d_call: NA
j_call: TRBJ1-6
v_call: TRBV6-6
clone_size: NA
cdr3_nt: TGTGCCAGCCTAACCTCGGGGGCCCATTCACCCCTCCACTTT
cdr3_aa: CASLTSGAHSPLHF

d_call: NA
j_call: TRBJ2-7
v_call: TRBV10-3
clone_size: medium-sized
cdr3_nt: TGTGCCATCAGTGAGTCCCGGGCCTCCGAGCAGTACTTC
cdr3_aa: CAISESRASEQYF

d_call: TRBD1
j_call: TRBJ2-5
v_call: TRBV18
clone_size: medium-sized
cdr3_nt: TGTGCCAGCTCACCCGGGACAGGGGACGAGACCCAGTACTTC
cdr3_aa: CASSPGTGDETQYF

d_call: NA
j_call: TRBJ2-1
v_call: TRBV7-6
clone_size: many
cdr3_nt: TGTGCCAGCAGCTTAGGGGGGGTCGGTAACAATGAGCAGTTCTTC
cdr3_aa: CASSLGGVGNNEQFF

d_call: TRBD2
j_call: TRBJ2-3
v_call: TRBV20-1
clone_size: medium-sized
cdr3_nt: TGCAGTGCTAGAGACCGAGCGGGGCTAGTCACAGATACGCAGTATTTT
cdr3_aa: CSARDRAGLVTDTQYF

d_call: NA
j_call: TRBJ2-1
v_call: TRBV19
clone_size: NA
cdr3_nt: TGTGCCACTAGTAAACGCGGAGGGAATGAGCAGTTCTTC
cdr3_aa: CATSKRGGNEQFF

d_call: TRBD1
j_call: TRBJ1-6
v_call: TRBV6-2/TRBV6-3
clone_size: medium-sized
cdr3_nt: TGTGCCAGCAGTTACGAGGACAGGGTGACACCCCTCCACTTT
cdr3_aa: CASSYEDRVTPLHF

d_call: TRBD1
j_call: TRBJ2-2
v_call: TRBV4-1
clone_size: many
cdr3_nt: TGTGCCAGCAGCCCCGGGACAGGGGAATTAGGGGAGCTGTTTTTT
cdr3_aa: CASSPGTGELGELFF

d_call: NA
j_call: TRBJ2-7
v_call: TRBV20-1
clone_size: medium-sized
cdr3_nt: TGCAGTGCTCCCATTTCCTACGAGCAGTACTTC
cdr3_aa: CSAPISYEQYF

d_call: TRBD2
j_call: TRBJ2-3
v_call: TRBV29-1
clone_size: many
cdr3_nt: TGCAGCGTCACCGGGACTAGCGGGTTCACAGATACGCAGTATTTT
cdr3_aa: CSVTGTSGFTDTQYF

d_call: NA
j_call: TRBJ2-1
v_call: TRBV7-9
clone_size: large
cdr3_nt: TGCGCCAGCAGCCAAGATCTGGAGGGCGACAGCTATCTTGCGTTCTTC
cdr3_aa: CASSQDLEGDSYLAFF

d_call: TRBD2
j_call: TRBJ2-1
v_call: TRBV28
clone_size: NA
cdr3_nt: TGTGCCAGCAGTGCCAGACTAGCGGGATCCTACAATGAGCAGTTCTTC
cdr3_aa: CASSARLAGSYNEQFF

d_call: TRBD1
j_call: TRBJ2-7
v_call: TRBV5-4
clone_size: NA
cdr3_nt: TGCGCCAGCAGACCTGGGACAGAGAGGGCCTACGAGCAGTACTTC
cdr3_aa: CASRPGTERAYEQYF

d_call: TRBD1
j_call: TRBJ1-4
v_call: TRBV6-1
clone_size: medium-sized
cdr3_nt: TGTGCCAGCAGGCCGGGACAGAGCAGAGCTAATGAAAAACTGTTTTTT
cdr3_aa: CASRPGQSRANEKLFF

d_call: NA
j_call: TRBJ1-1
v_call: TRBV20-1
clone_size: NA
cdr3_nt: TGCAGTGCTAGTAATTCAGAGACCCCCACCCCTGAAGCTTTCTTT
cdr3_aa: CSASNSETPTPEAFF

d_call: NA
j_call: TRBJ1-4
v_call: TRBV5-1
clone_size: NA
cdr3_nt: TGCGCCAGCAGCCCGTCCGCAAATGAAAAACTGTCTTTT
cdr3_aa: CASSPSANEKLSF

d_call: TRBD2
j_call: TRBJ2-3
v_call: TRBV27
clone_size: many
cdr3_nt: TGTGCCAGCACTGAGACTAGCGGGAGGTCCGCTACGCAGTATTTT
cdr3_aa: CASTETSGRSATQYF

d_call: NA
j_call: TRBJ2-7
v_call: TRBV19
clone_size: NA
cdr3_nt: TGTGCCAATAGTTGGGGGCATACCAGAGACGAGCAGTACTTC
cdr3_aa: CANSWGHTRDEQYF

d_call: NA
j_call: TRBJ1-1
v_call: TRBV3-1
clone_size: medium-sized
cdr3_nt: TGTGCCAGCAGCCGCGGGTTGCGGGACACTGAAGCTTTCTTT
cdr3_aa: CASSRGLRDTEAFF

d_call: TRBD2
j_call: TRBJ2-5
v_call: TRBV7-8
clone_size: NA
cdr3_nt: TGTGCCAGCAGCTTATGGTTGCGGGAGGCTGAGACCCAGTACTTC
cdr3_aa: CASSLWLREAETQYF

d_call: NA
j_call: TRBJ2-1
v_call: TRBV29-1
clone_size: NA
cdr3_nt: TGCAGCGTTGACCGGCCTGGGATCGGGCAGTTCTTC
cdr3_aa: CSVDRPGIGQFF

d_call: NA
j_call: TRBJ2-1
v_call: TRBV24-1
clone_size: medium-sized
cdr3_nt: TGTGCCACCAGCCCGACACTCAGCTCCTACAATGAGCAGTTCTTC
cdr3_aa: CATSPTLSSYNEQFF

d_call: TRBD2
j_call: TRBJ2-3
v_call: TRBV6-1
clone_size: medium-sized
cdr3_nt: TGTGCCAGCAGTGCGGGACACGGGAGGGCAGATACGCAGTATTTT
cdr3_aa: CASSAGHGRADTQYF